The source of this T cell receptor beta chain is a study of T cell responses to AZD1222 COVID-19 vaccine. The protocol was immunoSEQ multiplex PCR, while the TCRdb copy is restricted to in-frame clones and leaves out a portion. Counted here are some 150,000 clones, under 95% occurring once; the ten biggest clones make up roughly 5%. Per the germline V gene, CDR1 is MGHRA and CDR2 is YSYEKL. This CDR3 has 15 residues. The junction had 6 bases not matched to a gene; V was cut back by 3 bases and J by 2 bases. This clone came up a few times. This sequence originates from an adult in good health. Sequenced here: peripheral blood, sampled on day 0 of AZD1222 vaccination. The V gene is TRBV4-1, the J gene TRBJ2-7; 8 bases match TRBD1. The DNA for the CDR3 is TGCGCCAGCAGCCAGGGACAGGTGGGACCCTACGAGCAGTACTTC. Translated: CASSQGQVGPYEQYF.